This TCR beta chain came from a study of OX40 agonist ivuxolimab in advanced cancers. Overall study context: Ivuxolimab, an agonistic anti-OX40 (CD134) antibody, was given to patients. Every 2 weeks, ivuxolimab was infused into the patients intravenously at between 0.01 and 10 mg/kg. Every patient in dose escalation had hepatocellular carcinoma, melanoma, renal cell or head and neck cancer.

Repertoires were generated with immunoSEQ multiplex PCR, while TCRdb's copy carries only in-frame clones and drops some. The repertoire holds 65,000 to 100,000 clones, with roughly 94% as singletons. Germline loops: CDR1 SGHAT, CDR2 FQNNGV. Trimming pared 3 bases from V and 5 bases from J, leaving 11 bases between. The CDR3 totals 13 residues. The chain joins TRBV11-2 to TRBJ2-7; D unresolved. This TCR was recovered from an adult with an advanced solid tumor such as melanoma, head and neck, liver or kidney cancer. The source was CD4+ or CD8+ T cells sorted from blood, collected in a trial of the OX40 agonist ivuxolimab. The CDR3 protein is CASSFGLRHEQYF. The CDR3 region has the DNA TGTGCCAGCAGCTTCGGTTTGAGACACGAGCAGTACTTC.